Following are 25 T cell receptor beta chains from one sample sequenced in a study of identical twins. A single record per CDR3 protein comes from TCRdb applying MiXCR to the 5' RACE reads. Of 100,000 or so distinct CDR3 sequences listed, about 6.1% were seen once; the top ten hold over 9.5%. Specimen: memory T cells sorted from blood. The receptors here all came from a woman aged 45-59 years in good health.

This clonotype was seen many times. The rearrangement joins TRBV14 to TRBJ2-7; a possible D gene is TRBD2 (5 bases). Germline CDR1 and CDR2: SGHDN and FVKESK. The V and J ends lost 0 bases and 2 bases respectively, with 11 bases between them. The CDR3 extends over 15 amino acids. The CDR3 sequence is CASSQDTGMAYEQYF. The CDR3 DNA reads TGTGCCAGCAGCCAAGATACGGGGATGGCCTACGAGCAGTACTTC.

This clonotype was counted ten times or more. The chain carries TRBV12-3 or TRBV12-4 and TRBJ1-5; the D gene is possibly TRBD1 (6 bases). This CDR3 is 13 amino acids long. Trimming took off 6 bases at V and 3 bases at J, with 9 bases between the two ends. The CDR3 is CASRKGDNQPQHF. The CDR3 DNA reads TGTGCCAGCAGAAAGGGGGACAATCAGCCCCAGCATTTT.

The chain has TRBV7-9 and TRBJ2-5, with TRBD2 matching over 7 bases. The CDR3 length is 13 residues. CDR1 and CDR2 from the germline V gene are SEHNR and FQNEAQ (reference sequence). V trimming: 4 bases; J trimming: 1 base; junction bases outside the gene matches: 0. The CDR3 coding sequence is TGTGCCAGCAGCTGGGGGGGCCAAGAGACCCAGTACTTC. Encoded protein: CASSWGGQETQYF.

This clonotype was seen many times. The chain has TRBV29-1 and TRBJ2-7; 7 nucleotides align to TRBD2. CDR1 is SQVTM, CDR2 ANQGSEA, per germline. The CDR3 has 16 amino acids. J gave up 2 bases and V 4 bases, and 14 bases lay outside the gene matches. CDR3 DNA: TGCAGCGTTGCCGGAATACCGGCTAGCGGACCCTACGAGCAGTACTTC. It is translated as CSVAGIPASGPYEQYF.

This chain joins TRBV5-6 and TRBJ1-1; TRBD1 agrees at 9 bases. The germline V gene encodes CDR1 SGHDT and CDR2 YYEEEE. V was clipped by 2 bases and J by 6 bases; unmatched bases: 5. CDR3 length: 14 residues. The CDR3, as DNA: TGTGCCAGCAGCTTTTTTCGACAGGGGGCTGAAGCTTTCTTT. This codes for CASSFFRQGAEAFF.

The chain carries TRBV20-1 and TRBJ1-5, with 7 bases fitting TRBD1. The CDR3 runs to 16 residues. After removal of 0 bases from V and 5 bases from J, the junction contained 10 bases not matched to a gene. Germline loops: CDR1 DFQATT, CDR2 SNEGSKA (reference sequence). The CDR3 protein is CSARELTRDSYQPQHF. The CDR3 DNA is TGCAGTGCTAGAGAACTTACCCGGGACAGCTATCAGCCCCAGCATTTT.

This clonotype came up many times. The rearrangement uses TRBV5-6 and TRBJ2-1, with TRBD2 identical over 7 bases. The CDR3 contains 14 residues. With 4 bases clipped from V and 5 bases from J, the junction kept 6 bases outside the gene matches. Germline lookup yields CDR1 SGHDT and CDR2 YYEEEE. DNA for the CDR3: TGTGCCAGCAGCGTCCCGGGACTAAACAATGAGCAGTTCTTC. The encoded protein is CASSVPGLNNEQFF.

This clonotype was recorded at least ten times. J is TRBJ2-1 and V is TRBV21-1; TRBD2, as called in the table, went unchecked against the DNA. TRBV21-1 is noted as a pseudogene. The CDR3 spans 15 residues. CDR3 loop: CASSTYRTSSSEQFF. CDR3 coding DNA: TGTGCCAGCAGCACCTACCGGACTAGCTCTAGTGAGCAGTTCTTC.

This clonotype was counted many times. The rearrangement links TRBV12-3 or TRBV12-4 to TRBJ1-3; tentatively, D is TRBD1 (6 bases). The CDR3 extends over 14 amino acids. Trimming took off 3 bases at V and 3 bases at J, with 9 bases between the two ends. CDR3 loop: CASSFRTDGNTIYF. The CDR3, as DNA: TGTGCCAGCAGTTTCAGGACAGATGGAAACACCATATATTTT.

This clonotype was observed a handful of times. The V gene is TRBV10-3, the J gene TRBJ2-7; TRBD1 matches at 8 bases. The V and J ends lost 8 bases and 4 bases, in that order; junction bases with no gene match: 22. Looked up from germline, CDR1 is ENHRY and CDR2 is SYGVKD. The CDR3 runs 18 residues. This CDR3 is CAIGDKRTGTLKGYEQYF. CDR3 nucleotides: TGTGCCATCGGGGATAAAAGGACAGGGACCCTAAAGGGGTACGAGCAGTACTTC.

This clonotype was seen repeatedly, ten times or more. CDR3 region: CASRPWGGELFF. For the CDR3, the DNA is TGTGCCAGCAGACCTTGGGGCGGGGAGCTGTTTTTT. V and J are TRBV12-3 or TRBV12-4 and TRBJ2-2, with D uncertain. The CDR3 is made up of 12 amino acids. Trimming removed 6 bases from V and 7 bases from J, with 9 bases in between.

This clonotype was recorded at least ten times. The V and J genes are TRBV12-3 or TRBV12-4 and TRBJ1-5; D remains unclear. Trimming shortened V by 6 bases and J by 2 bases, and 11 bases separated the two germline ends. The CDR3 has 14 residues. CDR3: CASSTAGGNQPQHF. The CDR3 nucleotides read TGTGCCAGCAGCACGGCCGGGGGCAATCAGCCCCAGCATTTT.

This clonotype was seen at least ten times. The chain is built from TRBV5-5 and TRBJ1-1; D remains ambiguous. V was shortened by 3 bases and J by 10 bases, with 22 bases between the two germline ends. From germline, CDR1 is SGHKS and CDR2 YYEKEE (reference sequence). The CDR3 is 15 residues long. This chain's CDR3 is CASSYVSRVTSGAFF. CDR3 DNA: TGTGCCAGCAGCTATGTCAGCCGCGTCACCTCGGGAGCTTTCTTT.

This clonotype was recorded many times. The chain joins TRBV3-1 to TRBJ2-2, with D possibly matching TRBD2 (6 bases). This CDR3 comprises 15 residues. Germline assignment: CDR1 LGHDT and CDR2 YNNKEL (reference sequence). The V gene lost 1 base and the J gene lost 3 bases, with 9 bases spanning the gap. The chain's CDR3 is CASSQGSGYTGELFF. The CDR3 coding sequence is TGTGCCAGCAGCCAAGGTAGCGGCTACACCGGGGAGCTGTTTTTT.

This clonotype came up many times. This chain connects TRBV20-1 to TRBJ2-5; 12 bases agree with TRBD1. From germline, CDR1 is DFQATT and CDR2 SNEGSKA (reference sequence). The CDR3 runs 13 residues. Losses at the gene ends were 6 bases for V and 5 bases for J; bases not matched to a gene: 4. DNA for the CDR3: TGCAGTGCCAGGGACAGGGGGCTTGAGACCCAGTACTTC. This gives the protein CSARDRGLETQYF.

The J gene is TRBJ2-1, the V gene TRBV20-1; TRBD2 matches at 11 bases. The V and J ends lost 4 bases and 0 bases, in that order; junction bases with no gene match: 11. Germline CDR1 reads DFQATT; CDR2 reads SNEGSKA (reference sequence). The CDR3 sequence is 18 residues long. CDR3 bases: TGCAGTGCTAAGTCTCTAGCGGGAGGCCTAAGCTCCTACAATGAGCAGTTCTTC. Protein sequence: CSAKSLAGGLSSYNEQFF.

This clonotype has a handful of counts. This sequence joins TRBV5-6 and TRBJ2-2; tentatively, D is TRBD1 or TRBD2 (6 bases each). V was pared by 7 bases and J by 3 bases, with 19 bases between. The CDR3 loop spans 16 amino acids. Germline V gene sequence: CDR1 SGHDT, CDR2 YYEEEE. DNA for the CDR3: TGTGCCAGCCGTTCTGTAGGGGGGAGAGACACCGGGGAGCTGTTTTTT. This codes for CASRSVGGRDTGELFF.

In its sample, this clonotype was seen many times. The gene calls are TRBV6-2 or TRBV6-3 and TRBJ2-1; D possibly corresponds to TRBD1 (6 bases). The CDR3 covers 17 residues. Trimming pared 7 bases from V and 5 bases from J, leaving 24 bases between. Looked up from germline, CDR1 is MNHEY and CDR2 is SVGEGT. The CDR3 DNA is TGTGCCAGCACGGGACACGGCAGTTCCTTTAGTAACAATGAGCAGTTCTTC. Amino acids: CASTGHGSSFSNNEQFF.

This clonotype was counted at least ten times. This rearrangement joins TRBV29-1 to TRBJ1-1, with no clear D. Trimming pared 6 bases from V and 1 base from J, leaving 15 bases between. There are 14 residues in the CDR3. Germline V gene data show CDR1 as SQVTM and CDR2 as ANQGSEA. The CDR3 nucleotides read TGCAGCGTCAGCAAAAGGTTGGGGAACACTGAAGCTTTCTTT. This gives the protein CSVSKRLGNTEAFF.

This clonotype was seen at least ten times. V is TRBV5-5 and J is TRBJ1-2; D might be TRBD1 (6 bases). The V gene's germline CDR1 is SGHKS and CDR2 YYEKEE (reference sequence). There are 15 residues in the CDR3. Trimming shortened V by 5 bases and J by 6 bases, and 20 bases separated the two germline ends. The CDR3, as DNA: TGTGCCAGCAGGAGAAGGACAGATGCCCTCGATGGCTACACCTTC. Protein: CASRRRTDALDGYTF.

This clonotype was found many times. The rearrangement uses TRBV29-1 and TRBJ2-7; 8 bases agree with TRBD1. This CDR3 contains 12 residues. Germline trimming cut 4 bases from V and 4 bases from J; bases unmatched to any gene: 3. Germline CDR1 reads SQVTM; CDR2 reads ANQGSEA. The chain's CDR3 is CSVGTGRYEQYF. In nucleotides, the CDR3 is TGCAGCGTTGGGACAGGGCGATACGAGCAGTACTTC.

This clonotype came up many times. The genes are TRBV5-1 and TRBJ2-2; D not resolved. With 2 bases removed from V and 5 bases from J, the gap between germline ends came to 16 bases. The CDR3 sequence is 16 residues long. Germline CDR1 SGHRS, CDR2 YFSETQ. DNA for the CDR3: TGCGCCAGCAGCTTCGGCGCCAGCACGTCGACCGGGGAGCTGTTTTTT. Protein sequence: CASSFGASTSTGELFF.

At least ten counts were recorded for this clonotype. One end of the junction fails to match germline, which may point to a read error. The chain uses TRBV5-4 and TRBJ2-1; D gene ambiguous. Germline CDR1 reads SGHNT; CDR2 reads YYREEE (reference sequence). The length of the CDR3 is 13 residues. CDR3 coding DNA: TGTGCCAGCAGCTCCGTAGCCTACAATGATCAGTTCTTC. Residues: CASSSVAYNDQFF.

This clonotype was counted at least ten times. This sequence joins TRBV9 and TRBJ1-5; the D is unclear. CDR3 size: 15 residues. The V gene lost 0 bases and the J gene lost 4 bases, with 11 bases spanning the gap. Germline values: CDR1 SGDLS, CDR2 YYNGEE. The CDR3: CASSVGPFGNQPQHF. For the CDR3, the DNA is TGTGCCAGCAGCGTAGGGCCTTTTGGGAATCAGCCCCAGCATTTT.

This clonotype was seen repeatedly, ten times or more. The chain joins TRBV5-4 to TRBJ2-2; D remains unclear. The CDR3 totals 13 residues. Trimming stripped 4 bases from V and 4 bases from J, with 8 bases between. Germline V gene lookup returns CDR1 SGHNT and CDR2 YYREEE (reference sequence). CDR3 sequence: CASSPPLTGELFF. DNA for the CDR3: TGTGCCAGCAGCCCCCCCCTCACCGGGGAGCTGTTTTTT.